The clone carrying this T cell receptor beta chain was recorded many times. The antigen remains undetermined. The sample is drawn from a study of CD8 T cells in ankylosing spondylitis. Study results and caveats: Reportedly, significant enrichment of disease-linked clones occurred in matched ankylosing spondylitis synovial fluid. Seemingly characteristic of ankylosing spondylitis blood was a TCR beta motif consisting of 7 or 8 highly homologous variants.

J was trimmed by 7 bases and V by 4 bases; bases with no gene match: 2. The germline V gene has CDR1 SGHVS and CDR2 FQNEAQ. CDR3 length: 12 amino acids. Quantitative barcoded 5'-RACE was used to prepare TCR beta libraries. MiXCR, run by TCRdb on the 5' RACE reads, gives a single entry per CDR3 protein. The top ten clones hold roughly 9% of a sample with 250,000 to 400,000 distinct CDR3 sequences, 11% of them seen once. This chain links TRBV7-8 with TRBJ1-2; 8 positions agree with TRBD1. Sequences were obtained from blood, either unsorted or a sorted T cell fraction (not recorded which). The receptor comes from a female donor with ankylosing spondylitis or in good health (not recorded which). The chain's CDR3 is CASSSGTGGYTF. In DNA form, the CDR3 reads TGTGCCAGCAGCTCCGGGACAGGTGGCTACACCTTC.